These 30 T cell receptor beta chains were all obtained from the same sample, sequenced in a study of radiotherapy plus CTLA-4 blockade in lung cancer. Sequencing used immunoSEQ multiplex PCR; TCRdb keeps in-frame clones, though not all of them. The sample holds about 72,000 clones, around 80% seen once. The sample consisted of peripheral blood, taken from a patient treated with radiotherapy plus ipilimumab. The receptors were sampled from a human donor with non-small cell lung cancer who had a complete response to radiotherapy plus ipilimumab.

The sample holds one count of this clone. The V gene is TRBV5-1, the J gene TRBJ2-3, with TRBD2 matching 7 bases. V trimming: 5 bases; J trimming: 6 bases; junction bases outside the gene matches: 6. The CDR3 runs 13 residues. Germline-derived CDR1 and CDR2 are SGHRS and YFSETQ. The CDR3 spells CASREVGGDTQYF. The DNA for the CDR3 is TGCGCCAGCAGAGAGGTGGGAGGGGATACGCAGTATTTT.

CDR3 residues: CAWSLVRQETQYF. CDR3 nucleotides: TGTGCCTGGAGTTTAGTCAGACAAGAGACCCAGTACTTC. The J gene is TRBJ2-5, the V gene TRBV30; D is undetermined. The V gene's germline CDR1 is GTSNPN and CDR2 SVGIG (reference sequence). Trimming removed 2 bases from V and 2 bases from J, with 9 bases in between. The CDR3 loop spans 13 amino acids.

This clone was counted a few times. The V call is TRBV9, the J call TRBJ2-7; 10 positions agree with TRBD2. The CDR3 is 15 amino acids. Germline V gene data show CDR1 as SGDLS and CDR2 as YYNGEE. V shed 3 bases, J shed 4 bases, and the junction held 7 bases outside the gene matches. CDR3 protein: CASSAVAGGPYEQYF. CDR3 bases: TGTGCCAGCAGCGCCGTAGCGGGGGGCCCTTACGAGCAGTACTTC. The full variable domain, in which reference TRBV9 and TRBJ2-7 provide the parts outside the CDR3, is DSGVTQTPKHLITATGQRVTLRCSPRSGDLSVYWYQQSLDQGLQFLIQYYNGEERAKGNILERFSAQQFPDLHSELNLSSLELGDSALYFCASSAVAGGPYEQYFGPGTRLTVT.

In this sample, this clone turned up once. The chain combines TRBV6-5 with TRBJ1-1; maybe TRBD1 (5 bases). Per the germline V gene, CDR1 is MNHEY and CDR2 is SVGAGI. V was pared by 2 bases and J by 2 bases, with 9 bases between. The CDR3 has 14 residues. CDR3: CASSYRQLNTEAFF. In nucleotides, the CDR3 is TGTGCCAGCAGTTACAGACAGCTAAACACTGAAGCTTTCTTT.

The chain couples TRBV7-2 to TRBJ2-2, with no clear D. V was shortened by 1 base and J by 4 bases, with 10 bases between the two germline ends. The V gene's germline CDR1 is SGHTA and CDR2 FQGNSA. The CDR3 runs 15 residues. The CDR3 DNA follows: TGTGCCAGCAGCTTAGGCGGTGCGCGCACCGGGGAGCTGTTTTTT. Protein sequence: CASSLGGARTGELFF.

The rearrangement uses TRBV27 and TRBJ2-1; 8 positions match TRBD1. V gave up 6 bases and J gave up 6 bases; unmatched junction bases: 10. The germline CDR1 and CDR2 sequences are MNHEY and SMNVEV (reference sequence). The CDR3 extends over 15 amino acids. CDR3 DNA: TGTGCCAGCAGACCCGACAGGGGCTGGTCCAATGAGCAGTTCTTC. This translates into CASRPDRGWSNEQFF.

This clone was seen a handful of times. The chain uses TRBV5-6 and TRBJ2-7; the D gene could be TRBD1 or TRBD2 (5 bases each). Germline V gene sequence: CDR1 SGHDT, CDR2 YYEEEE. The length of the CDR3 is 15 residues. The germline V and J ends were trimmed by 0 bases and 3 bases, with 13 bases remaining between them. This CDR3 reads CASSLAAGSRYEQYV. The CDR3 DNA follows: TGTGCCAGCAGCTTGGCGGCAGGGAGTCGCTACGAGCAGTACGTC.

A few counts support this clone. The rearrangement uses TRBV5-1 and TRBJ2-3, with a possible D match to TRBD2 (5 bases). This CDR3 is built from 14 residues. Germline V lookup: CDR1 SGHRS, CDR2 YFSETQ. V shed 0 bases and J shed 1 base, with 6 bases lying between them. CDR3 DNA: TGCGCCAGCAGCTTGGAGGAGGGCACAGATACGCAGTATTTT. Translation: CASSLEEGTDTQYF.

This clone has a single count. The chain joins TRBV7-2 to TRBJ1-1; TRBD1 aligns across 7 bases. CDR3 size: 13 residues. V was clipped by 5 bases and J by 3 bases; unmatched bases: 3. Germline V CDR1 and CDR2: SGHTA, FQGNSA. CDR3 coding DNA: TGTGCCAGCAGCCAGGGACAGTACACTGAAGCTTTCTTT. Translation: CASSQGQYTEAFF.

The V and J genes are TRBV7-9 and TRBJ2-3, with 11 bases that match TRBD1. CDR3 length: 14 residues. Looked up from germline, CDR1 is SEHNR and CDR2 is FQNEAQ (reference sequence). After removal of 5 bases from V and 3 bases from J, the junction contained 1 base not matched to a gene. CDR3 sequence: CASSGTGGTDTQYF. CDR3 nucleotide sequence: TGTGCCAGCAGCGGGACAGGGGGGACAGATACGCAGTATTTT.

Written as DNA, the CDR3 is TGTGCCAGCAGGGTGACCCGTCCAACTAATGAAAAACTGTTTTTT. Translated: CASRVTRPTNEKLFF. The J gene is TRBJ1-4, the V gene TRBV28; no clear D gene. Germline CDR1 and CDR2: MDHEN and SYDVKM. The CDR3 contains 15 residues. Trimming removed 6 bases from V and 0 bases from J, with 11 bases in between.

The CDR3: CASRLAGGSYEQYF. CDR3 nucleotide sequence: TGTGCCAGCAGGTTAGCGGGGGGCTCCTACGAGCAGTACTTC. The gene calls are TRBV5-4 and TRBJ2-7, with 10 positions matching TRBD2. This CDR3 contains 14 residues. V was clipped by 5 bases and J by 0 bases; unmatched bases: 2. Germline V lookup: CDR1 SGHNT, CDR2 YYREEE (reference sequence).

The genes are TRBV7-9 and TRBJ1-3; D unresolved. The CDR3 runs to 15 residues. Germline CDR1 SEHNR, CDR2 FQNEAQ (reference sequence). The V and J ends lost 2 bases and 10 bases respectively, with 18 bases between them. The chain's CDR3 is CASSLRGPTAGTIYF. The CDR3 DNA reads TGTGCCAGCAGCTTAAGAGGTCCGACCGCCGGGACCATATATTTT.

The chain carries TRBV25-1 and TRBJ1-1, with 9 bases identical to TRBD1. The CDR3 runs 14 residues. With V trimmed by 3 bases and J by 3 bases, 2 bases remained unmatched. Germline V CDR1 and CDR2: MGHDK, SYGVNS. In DNA, the CDR3 is TGTGCCAGCAGTGACCGGACAGGGGACACTGAAGCTTTCTTT. Protein product: CASSDRTGDTEAFF.

This clone was seen only once. The J gene is TRBJ2-5, the V gene TRBV5-1; 10 bases are a match to TRBD2. V lost 2 bases and J lost 3; bases outside the gene matches: 4. Germline values: CDR1 SGHRS, CDR2 YFSETQ. The CDR3 runs 15 residues. CDR3 protein: CASSLILAGEETQYF. The CDR3 DNA reads as TGCGCCAGCAGCTTAATTCTAGCGGGAGAAGAGACCCAGTACTTC. The variable domain in full, with the rest retrieved from reference TRBV5-1 and TRBJ2-5, is KAGVTQTPRYLIKTRGQQVTLSCSPISGHRSVSWYQQTPGQGLQFLFEYFSETQRNKGNFPGRFSGRQFSNSRSEMNVSTLELGDSALYLCASSLILAGEETQYFGPGTRLLVL.

The rearrangement uses TRBV10-1 and TRBJ2-1; 7 bases are a match to TRBD1. Germline values: CDR1 WNHNN, CDR2 SYGVQD (reference sequence). Trimming removed 1 base from V and 5 bases from J; junction bases left unmatched: 8. This CDR3 is 16 amino acids long. The CDR3 region is CASSEYRIGQDNEQFF. CDR3 nucleotide sequence: TGCGCCAGCAGTGAGTACCGGATTGGACAGGACAATGAGCAGTTCTTC.

V and J are TRBV5-4 and TRBJ2-1; 8 bases are shared with TRBD2. There are 16 residues in the CDR3. Looked up from germline, CDR1 is SGHNT and CDR2 is YYREEE (reference sequence). V lost 5 bases, J lost 8 bases, and 15 bases stayed unmatched. The CDR3 DNA sequence: TGTGCCAGCAGAAAGGCACTAGCGGCTTCGCGGGATGAGCAGTTCTTC. This encodes CASRKALAASRDEQFF. Supplemented by reference TRBV5-4 and TRBJ2-1, the full variable domain reads ETGVTQSPTHLIKTRGQQVTLRCSSQSGHNTVSWYQQALGQGPQFIFQYYREEENGRGNFPPRFSGLQFPNYSSELNVNALELDDSALYLCASRKALAASRDEQFFGPGTRLTVL.

The J gene is TRBJ2-3, the V gene TRBV4-3; D gene uncertain. V lost 0 bases, J lost 2 bases, and 9 bases lay in between. The germline CDR1 and CDR2 sequences are LGHNA and YSLEER. CDR3 length: 15 amino acids. CDR3 protein: CASSQDRTATDTQYF. DNA of the CDR3: TGCGCCAGCAGCCAAGATAGAACAGCCACAGATACGCAGTATTTT.

In nucleotides, the CDR3 is TGTGCCAGCTCCCCTCCGGGTCAGGGCAACACCGGGGAGCTGTTTTTT. It codes for CASSPPGQGNTGELFF. This chain uses TRBV18 with TRBJ2-2, with D possibly being TRBD1 (5 bases). CDR1 is KGHSH, CDR2 LQKENI, per germline. V lost 6 bases, J lost 2 bases, and 16 bases lay in between. There are 16 residues in the CDR3.

V is TRBV5-4 and J is TRBJ1-2; D possibly corresponds to TRBD1 (5 bases). Per germline, CDR1 SGHNT and CDR2 YYREEE (reference sequence). This CDR3 comprises 14 residues. The V and J ends lost 4 bases and 4 bases respectively, with 14 bases between them. This CDR3 is CASSPETAVYGYTF. The CDR3, as DNA: TGTGCCAGCAGCCCAGAGACAGCGGTCTATGGCTACACCTTC.

V and J are TRBV5-6 and TRBJ2-7, with 8 nucleotides matching TRBD1. The junction had 10 bases not matched to a gene; V was cut back by 7 bases and J by 4 bases. This CDR3 is built from 14 residues. Germline CDR1 SGHDT, CDR2 YYEEEE. CDR3 loop: CASLYRGNLYEQYV. In DNA form, the CDR3 reads TGTGCCAGCCTTTACAGGGGGAATTTGTACGAGCAGTACGTC.

This chain links TRBV4-1 with TRBJ2-2; D may match TRBD1 or TRBD2 (5 bases each). The CDR3 spans 14 residues. The V and J ends lost 6 bases and 7 bases respectively, with 15 bases between them. CDR1 and CDR2 (germline): MGHRA, YSYEKL. The chain's CDR3 is CASRHGAGGGELFF. The CDR3 DNA follows: TGCGCCAGCAGGCACGGGGCCGGCGGCGGGGAGCTGTTTTTT.

The J gene is TRBJ1-2, the V gene TRBV11-2; D ambiguous. V was shortened by 5 bases and J by 7 bases, with 8 bases between the two germline ends. Germline assignment: CDR1 SGHAT and CDR2 FQNNGV. This CDR3 comprises 11 residues. The CDR3: CASSTSAGYTF. CDR3 in DNA: TGTGCCAGCAGCACGTCTGCTGGCTACACCTTC.

The chain has TRBV9 and TRBJ1-2, with no clear D. Trimming shortened V by 3 bases and J by 2 bases, and 11 bases separated the two germline ends. CDR1 is SGDLS, CDR2 YYNGEE, per germline. This CDR3 is built from 14 residues. In nucleotides, the CDR3 is TGTGCCAGCAGCGCCCCGGGTCTGAACTATGGCTACACCTTC. It is translated as CASSAPGLNYGYTF.

V is TRBV15 and J is TRBJ2-5; 7 bases agree with TRBD1. Per the germline V gene, CDR1 is LNHNV and CDR2 is YYDKDF (reference sequence). The CDR3 is made up of 14 amino acids. V lost 0 bases, J lost 5 bases, and 3 bases stayed unmatched. The CDR3 coding sequence is TGTGCCACCAGCAGAGACAGGGGGACGGAGACCCAGTACTTC. Translation gives CATSRDRGTETQYF.

This clone was seen a handful of times. V and J are TRBV18 and TRBJ1-4; tentatively, D is TRBD1 (6 bases). Trimming took 6 bases from V and 6 from J, leaving 8 bases between them. CDR3 size: 12 residues. CDR1 is KGHSH, CDR2 LQKENI, per germline. The CDR3: CASSTGYEKLFF. CDR3 DNA sequence: TGTGCCAGCTCCACAGGGTATGAAAAACTGTTTTTT.

The table lists this clone with a count of one. The chain links TRBV19 to TRBJ1-2, with D perhaps matching TRBD1 (5 bases). This CDR3 is 14 amino acids long. Germline V gives CDR1 LNHDA, CDR2 SQIVND (reference sequence). V was shortened by 4 bases and J by 8 bases, with 17 bases between the two germline ends. CDR3 DNA sequence: TGTGCCAGTAGTAGACGGGACGCCTCTTTGGGCTACACCTTC. The encoded protein is CASSRRDASLGYTF.

This chain connects TRBV7-2 to TRBJ2-3; the D is unclear. Trimming removed 6 bases at V and 0 bases at J, with 10 bases between. The CDR3 is 14 residues long. Germline CDR1 and CDR2: SGHTA and FQGNSA. The CDR3: CASSTLFSTDTQYF. In DNA, the CDR3 is TGTGCCAGCAGTACCTTGTTTAGCACAGATACGCAGTATTTT. The full variable domain, its missing parts supplied by reference TRBV7-2 and TRBJ2-3, is GAGVSQSPSNKVTEKGKDVELRCDPISGHTALYWYRQSLGQGLEFLIYFQGNSAPDKSGLPSDRFSAERTGGSVSTLTIQRTQQEDSAVYLCASSTLFSTDTQYFGPGTRLTVL.

The J gene is TRBJ1-1, the V gene TRBV15; D is uncertain. The CDR3 runs to 13 residues. Germline values: CDR1 LNHNV, CDR2 YYDKDF (reference sequence). V lost 2 bases, J lost 1 base, and 5 bases lay in between. This CDR3 reads CATSRIGNTEAFF. CDR3 sequence (DNA): TGTGCCACCAGCAGAATTGGGAACACTGAAGCTTTCTTT.

The gene calls are TRBV5-1 and TRBJ1-6, with D perhaps TRBD1 (5 bases). The CDR3 is made up of 15 amino acids. CDR1 and CDR2 (germline): SGHRS, YFSETQ. Trimming left V 0 bases short and J 4 bases short, with 8 bases between. The CDR3: CASSLEGPYNSPLHF. The DNA of the CDR3 is TGCGCCAGCAGCTTGGAGGGGCCGTATAATTCACCCCTCCACTTT.